The 7 T cell receptor beta chains given below trace back to one sample, sequenced in a study of T cell repertoires in Merkel cell carcinoma. The data were produced by immunoSEQ multiplex PCR, yet TCRdb's version contains in-frame clones alone and is incomplete. The table includes some 14,000 clones, about four fifths detected once. Source material: tumor tissue. All receptors derive from an adult with Merkel cell carcinoma.

The chain couples TRBV7-3 to TRBJ2-1; D gene ambiguous. V lost 1 base, J lost 8 bases, and 15 bases lay in between. Germline V lookup: CDR1 SGHTA, CDR2 FQGTGA. The CDR3 length is 15 residues. CDR3 bases: TGTGCCAGCAGCTTAATTGCTAGTTCCGGGTATGAGCAGTTCTTC. This sequence encodes CASSLIASSGYEQFF.

The genes are TRBV7-2 and TRBJ2-3; D is possibly TRBD1 (5 bases). V was trimmed by 3 bases and J by 4 bases, leaving 11 bases between them. Germline loops: CDR1 SGHTA, CDR2 FQGNSA. The CDR3 spans 14 residues. In DNA form, the CDR3 reads TGTGCCAGCAGCTTCCTAGGGGCTGCAGATACGCAGTATTTT. Translated: CASSFLGAADTQYF.

The chain carries TRBV4-3 and TRBJ2-3; 13 bases are shared with TRBD2. J was trimmed by 2 bases and V by 0 bases; bases with no gene match: 2. In germline, CDR1 is LGHNA, CDR2 YSLEER. This CDR3 contains 17 residues. The CDR3 coding sequence is TGCGCCAGCAGCCAAGAAGGGACTAGCGGGGTCACAGATACGCAGTATTTT. It translates to CASSQEGTSGVTDTQYF.

The chain couples TRBV7-8 to TRBJ2-3, with 8 bases identical to TRBD2. The germline V gene encodes CDR1 SGHVS and CDR2 FQNEAQ. The CDR3 covers 15 residues. Trimming took 5 bases from V and 2 from J; bases not matched to a gene: 6. The CDR3 is CASSVVSGNTDTQYF. In nucleotides, the CDR3 is TGTGCCAGCAGCGTCGTTAGCGGGAACACAGATACGCAGTATTTT.

The genes are TRBV5-1 and TRBJ1-4; possible D gene TRBD1, 6 bases. V dropped 0 bases and J dropped 7 bases, with 13 bases sitting between them. The length of the CDR3 is 15 residues. In germline, CDR1 is SGHRS, CDR2 YFSETQ. This CDR3 reads CASSLAGRGPEKLFF. The CDR3 DNA reads as TGCGCCAGCAGCTTGGCGGGCAGGGGCCCTGAAAAACTGTTTTTT.

The chain has TRBV30 and TRBJ2-7; TRBD2 matches at 10 bases. This CDR3 has 14 amino acids. Per the germline V gene, CDR1 is GTSNPN and CDR2 is SVGIG (reference sequence). Germline trimming cut 2 bases from V and 2 bases from J; bases unmatched to any gene: 3. The CDR3 is CAWSPTSGPYEQYF. CDR3 DNA sequence: TGTGCCTGGAGTCCGACTAGCGGGCCCTACGAGCAGTACTTC.

In DNA form, the CDR3 reads TGTGCCAGCAGCTCCGGTCGTGGCTACACCTTC. As protein: CASSSGRGYTF. The chain couples TRBV7-8 to TRBJ1-2; D remains ambiguous. The CDR3 totals 11 residues. Germline V gene data show CDR1 as SGHVS and CDR2 as FQNEAQ. Trimming cost V 4 bases and J 7 bases, with 7 bases left between them.